This TCR beta chain came from a study of a mutant IDH1 vaccine in newly diagnosed glioma. Points from the study as a whole: Among top peripheral T cell clonotypes, changes seemed unrelated to pseudoprogression.

Points on this clone: Its antigen remains unidentified.

Time point specified: baseline, week 1 (first vaccination visit). Regarding treatment: pre-vaccination baseline after standard-of-care therapy. Assay: immunoSEQ multiplex PCR; the TCRdb copy retains only in-frame clones and omits some. The table has some 38,000 clones, just under 80% seen once. Per the germline V gene, CDR1 is SGHDT and CDR2 is YYEEEE. The CDR3 extends over 17 amino acids. The trim removed 4 bases at V and 2 bases at J, leaving 14 bases unmatched. The specimen comprised PBMCs, sampled from a glioma patient treated with radiotherapy, temozolomide or both. The origin of this receptor is a man aged 40-49 years with glioma. Some clones in this sample may be carry-over from other donors' samples. The chain carries TRBV5-6 and TRBJ2-7, with 8 bases matching TRBD1. CDR3 DNA sequence: TGTGCCAGCAGCGTGGGCGGGACAGGAACGGTCCCCTACGAGCAGTACTTC. Its translation is CASSVGGTGTVPYEQYF.